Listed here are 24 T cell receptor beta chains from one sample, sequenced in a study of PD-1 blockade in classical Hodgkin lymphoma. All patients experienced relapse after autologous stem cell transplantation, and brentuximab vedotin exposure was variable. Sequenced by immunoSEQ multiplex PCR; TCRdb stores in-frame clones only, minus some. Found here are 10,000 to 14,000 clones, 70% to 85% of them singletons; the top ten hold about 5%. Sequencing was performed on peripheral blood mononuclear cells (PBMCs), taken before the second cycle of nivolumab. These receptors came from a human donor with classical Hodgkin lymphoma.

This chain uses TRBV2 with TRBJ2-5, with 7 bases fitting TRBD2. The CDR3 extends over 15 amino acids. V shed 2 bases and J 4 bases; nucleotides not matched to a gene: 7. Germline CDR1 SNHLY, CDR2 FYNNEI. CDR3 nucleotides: TGTGCCAGCAGTGAATGGGGGGGAGGGAGAGAGACCCAGTACTTC. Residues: CASSEWGGGRETQYF.

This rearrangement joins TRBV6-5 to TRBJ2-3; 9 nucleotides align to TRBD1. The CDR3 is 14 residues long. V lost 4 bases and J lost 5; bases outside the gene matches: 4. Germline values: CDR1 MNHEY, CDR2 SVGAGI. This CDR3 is CASSSWTGEDTQYF. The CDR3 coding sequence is TGTGCCAGCAGTTCTTGGACAGGGGAAGATACGCAGTATTTT.

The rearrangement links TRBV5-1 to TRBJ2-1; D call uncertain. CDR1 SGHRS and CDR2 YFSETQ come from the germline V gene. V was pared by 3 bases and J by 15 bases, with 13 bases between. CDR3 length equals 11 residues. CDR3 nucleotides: TGCGCCAGCAGCTCCGGACGAGGCCCGTTCTTC. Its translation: CASSSGRGPFF.

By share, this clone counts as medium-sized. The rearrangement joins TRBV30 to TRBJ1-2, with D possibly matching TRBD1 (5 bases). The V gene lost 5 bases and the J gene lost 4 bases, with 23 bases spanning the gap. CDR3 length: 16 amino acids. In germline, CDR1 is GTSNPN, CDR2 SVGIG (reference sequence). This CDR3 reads CAWAPGPGLDIYGYTF. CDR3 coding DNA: TGTGCCTGGGCCCCGGGACCCGGGTTGGATATCTATGGCTACACCTTC.

Here the CDR3 DNA reads TGTGCCAGCAGTGGGACAACCACTGAAGCTTTCTTT. This codes for CASSGTTTEAFF. The chain recombines TRBV28 with TRBJ1-1, with D tentatively TRBD1 (6 bases). Germline assignment: CDR1 MDHEN and CDR2 SYDVKM. This CDR3 is 12 amino acids long. V lost 5 bases and J lost 4, with 8 bases in between.

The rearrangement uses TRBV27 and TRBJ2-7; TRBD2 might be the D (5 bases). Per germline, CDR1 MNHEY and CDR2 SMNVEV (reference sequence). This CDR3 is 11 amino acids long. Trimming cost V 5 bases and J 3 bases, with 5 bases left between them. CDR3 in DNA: TGTGCCAGCAGTGAGGGCTACGAGCAGTACTTC. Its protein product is CASSEGYEQYF.

CDR3 sequence (DNA): TGTGCCAGCAAGGGGACAAGGGGGGAGACCCAGTACTTC. Encoded protein: CASKGTRGETQYF. The chain is built from TRBV2 and TRBJ2-5; D may be TRBD1 (6 bases). The CDR3 extends over 13 amino acids. Looked up from germline, CDR1 is SNHLY and CDR2 is FYNNEI. With 7 bases removed from V and 5 bases from J, the gap between germline ends came to 14 bases. Filled out from reference TRBV2 and TRBJ2-5, the complete variable domain reads EPEVTQTPSHQVTQMGQEVILRCVPISNHLYFYWYRQILGQKVEFLVSFYNNEISEKSEIFDDQFSVERPDGSNFTLKIRSTKLEDSAMYFCASKGTRGETQYFGPGTRLLVL.

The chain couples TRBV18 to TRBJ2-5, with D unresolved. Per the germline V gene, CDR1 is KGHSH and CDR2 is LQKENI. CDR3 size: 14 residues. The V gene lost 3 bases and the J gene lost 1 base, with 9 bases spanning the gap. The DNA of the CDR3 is TGTGCCAGCTCACCTATAGGAACCCAAGAGACCCAGTACTTC. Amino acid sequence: CASSPIGTQETQYF. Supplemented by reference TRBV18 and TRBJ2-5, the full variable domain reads NAGVMQNPRHLVRRRGQEARLRCSPMKGHSHVYWYRQLPEEGLKFMVYLQKENIIDESGMPKERFSAEFPKEGPSILRIQQVVRGDSAAYFCASSPIGTQETQYFGPGTRLLVL.

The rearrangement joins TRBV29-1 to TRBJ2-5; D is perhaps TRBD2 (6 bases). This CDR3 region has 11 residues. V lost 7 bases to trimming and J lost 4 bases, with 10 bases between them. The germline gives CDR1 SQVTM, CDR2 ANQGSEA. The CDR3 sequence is CSGGERETQYF. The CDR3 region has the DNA TGCAGCGGGGGGGAACGAGAGACCCAGTACTTC. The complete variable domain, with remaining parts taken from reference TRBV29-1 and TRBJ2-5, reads SAVISQKPSRDICQRGTSLTIQCQVDSQVTMMFWYRQQPGQSLTLIATANQGSEATYESGFVIDKFPISRPNLTFSTLTVSNMSPEDSSIYLCSGGERETQYFGPGTRLLVL.

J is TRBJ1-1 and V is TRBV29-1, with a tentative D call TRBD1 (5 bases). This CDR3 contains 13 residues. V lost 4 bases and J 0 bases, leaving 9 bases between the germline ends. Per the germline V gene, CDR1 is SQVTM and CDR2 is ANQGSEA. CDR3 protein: CSVGGGMNTEAFF. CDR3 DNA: TGCAGCGTTGGGGGGGGAATGAACACTGAAGCTTTCTTT.

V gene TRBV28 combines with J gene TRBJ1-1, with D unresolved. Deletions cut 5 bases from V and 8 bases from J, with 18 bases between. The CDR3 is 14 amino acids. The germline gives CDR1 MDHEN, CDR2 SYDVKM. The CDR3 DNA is TGTGCCAGCAGTGGCCGGGTCACTGTATTCGAAGCTTTCTTT. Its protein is CASSGRVTVFEAFF.

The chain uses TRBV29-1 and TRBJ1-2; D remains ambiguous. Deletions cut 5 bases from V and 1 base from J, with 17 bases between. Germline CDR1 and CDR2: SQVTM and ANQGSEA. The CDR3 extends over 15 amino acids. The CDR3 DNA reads TGCAGCGTTCCCCGGGGAGGCTCTAATAACTATGGCTACACCTTC. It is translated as CSVPRGGSNNYGYTF.

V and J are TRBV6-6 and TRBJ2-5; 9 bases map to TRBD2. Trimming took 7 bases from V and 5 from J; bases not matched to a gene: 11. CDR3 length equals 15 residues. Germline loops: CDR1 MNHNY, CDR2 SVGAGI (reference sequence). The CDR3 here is CASTAGGIGSETQYF. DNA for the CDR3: TGTGCCAGCACTGCGGGGGGGATTGGATCGGAGACCCAGTACTTC.

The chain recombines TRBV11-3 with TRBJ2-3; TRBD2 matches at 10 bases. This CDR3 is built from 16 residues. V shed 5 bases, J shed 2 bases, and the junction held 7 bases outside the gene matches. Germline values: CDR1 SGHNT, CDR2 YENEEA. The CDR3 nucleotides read TGTGCCAGCAGCAAAGGGACTAGCGCTCCCACAGATACGCAGTATTTT. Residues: CASSKGTSAPTDTQYF.

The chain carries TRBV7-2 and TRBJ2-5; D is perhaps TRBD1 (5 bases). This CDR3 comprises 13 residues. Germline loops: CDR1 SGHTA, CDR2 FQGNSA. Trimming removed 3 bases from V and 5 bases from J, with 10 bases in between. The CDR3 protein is CASSFNRGETQYF. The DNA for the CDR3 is TGTGCCAGCAGCTTTAATAGGGGCGAGACCCAGTACTTC.

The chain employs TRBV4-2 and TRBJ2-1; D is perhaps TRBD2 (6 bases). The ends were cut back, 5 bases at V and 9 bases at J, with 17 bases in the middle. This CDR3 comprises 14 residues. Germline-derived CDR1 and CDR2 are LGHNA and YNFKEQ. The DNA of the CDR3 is TGTGCCAGCAGCTGGTCGGAGGGGCGGGTTGAGCAGTTCTTC. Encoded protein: CASSWSEGRVEQFF.

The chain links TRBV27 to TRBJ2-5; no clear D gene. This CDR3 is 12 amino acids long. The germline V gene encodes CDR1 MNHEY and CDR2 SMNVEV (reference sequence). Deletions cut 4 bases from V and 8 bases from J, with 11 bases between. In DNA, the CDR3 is TGTGCCAGCAGTTGGGATGGCGCAACCCAGTACTTC. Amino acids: CASSWDGATQYF.

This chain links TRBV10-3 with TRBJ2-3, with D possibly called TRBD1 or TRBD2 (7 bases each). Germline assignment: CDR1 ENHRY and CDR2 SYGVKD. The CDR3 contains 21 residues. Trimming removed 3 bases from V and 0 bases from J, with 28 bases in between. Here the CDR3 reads CAISDLTGSSRGLISTDTQYF. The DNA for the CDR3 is TGTGCCATCAGTGACCTGACAGGGAGCTCGAGGGGACTAATTAGCACAGATACGCAGTATTTT.

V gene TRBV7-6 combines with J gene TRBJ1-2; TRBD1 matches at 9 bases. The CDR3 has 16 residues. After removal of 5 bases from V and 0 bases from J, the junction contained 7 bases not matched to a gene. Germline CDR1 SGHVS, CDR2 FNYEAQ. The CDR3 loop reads CASSPSRDRANYGYTF. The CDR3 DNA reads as TGTGCCAGCAGCCCGTCCCGGGACAGGGCTAACTATGGCTACACCTTC.

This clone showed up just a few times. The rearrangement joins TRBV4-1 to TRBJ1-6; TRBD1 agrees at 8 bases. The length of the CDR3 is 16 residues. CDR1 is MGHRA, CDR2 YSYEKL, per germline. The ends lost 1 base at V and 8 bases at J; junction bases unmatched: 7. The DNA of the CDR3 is TGCGCCAGCAGCCAAGTGATGGGACAGGCGCATTCACCCCTCCACTTT. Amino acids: CASSQVMGQAHSPLHF.

CDR3 bases: TGTGCCAGCAGCTTAGCCAGGGCCGGCTACGAGCAGTACTTC. The encoded protein is CASSLARAGYEQYF. The V gene is TRBV7-9, the J gene TRBJ2-7; maybe TRBD1 (5 bases). CDR1 SEHNR and CDR2 FQNEAQ come from the germline V gene (reference sequence). V was trimmed by 0 bases and J by 3 bases, leaving 9 bases between them. The CDR3 covers 14 residues.

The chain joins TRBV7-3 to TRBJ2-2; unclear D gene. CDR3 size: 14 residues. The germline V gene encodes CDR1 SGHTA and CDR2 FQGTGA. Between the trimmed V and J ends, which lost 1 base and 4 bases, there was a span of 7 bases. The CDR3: CASSLIPGTGELFF. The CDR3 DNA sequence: TGTGCCAGCAGCTTAATACCCGGCACCGGGGAGCTGTTTTTT.

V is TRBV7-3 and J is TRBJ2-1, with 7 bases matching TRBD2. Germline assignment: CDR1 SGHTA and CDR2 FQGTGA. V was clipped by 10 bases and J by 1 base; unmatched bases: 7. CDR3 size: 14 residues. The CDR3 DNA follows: TGTGCCACATCCGAGCGGGGTTCCTACAATGAGCAGTTCTTC. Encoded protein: CATSERGSYNEQFF.

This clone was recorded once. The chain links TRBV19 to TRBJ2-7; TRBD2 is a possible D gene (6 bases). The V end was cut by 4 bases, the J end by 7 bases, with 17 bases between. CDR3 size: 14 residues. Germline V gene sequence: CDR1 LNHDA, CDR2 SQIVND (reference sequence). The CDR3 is CASSTSGLMREQYF. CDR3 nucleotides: TGTGCCAGTAGTACCTCGGGACTCATGAGGGAGCAGTACTTC.